The rows below give T cell receptor beta chains drawn from one sample of a study of blood T cell repertoires in COVID-19. Here immunoSEQ multiplex PCR was the method, and the copy in TCRdb shows in-frame clones only, minus some. The table records about 120,000 clones, about 79% of them present only once. Specimen: peripheral blood. Every receptor here comes from a woman aged 80 or over with acute or convalescent COVID-19. CDR3s include the opening cysteine and the closing phenylalanine or tryptophan. The D gene is left open where the match is weak. The listing skips clone size in some rows; elsewhere it reads once, few, many or a size class.

d_call,clone_size,v_call,j_call,cdr3_nt,cdr3_aa
TRBD1,-,TRBV6-5,TRBJ1-2,TGTGCCAGCCGCACCCTGGGACAGGGGGCGAAAGGCTACACCTTC,CASRTLGQGAKGYTF
-,once,TRBV11-2,TRBJ2-7,TGTGCCAGCAGCTTAGACCCCGTCTCCTACGAGCAGTACTTC,CASSLDPVSYEQYF
-,many,TRBV29-1,TRBJ1-1,TGCAGCGTTGACGCAGGGTCGGACACTGAAGCTTTCTTT,CSVDAGSDTEAFF
-,-,TRBV7-3,TRBJ2-5,TGTGCCAGCAGCTTACAGGGCTGGCAAGAGACCCAGTACTTC,CASSLQGWQETQYF
-,-,TRBV11-2,TRBJ2-2,TGTGCCAGCAATAATCAGGGAAGGACCGGGGAGCTGTTTTTT,CASNNQGRTGELFF
-,-,TRBV24-1,TRBJ2-7,TGTGCCACCAGTGATTTCGGGGACGAGCAGTACTTC,CATSDFGDEQYF
-,few,TRBV28,TRBJ2-7,TGTGCCAGCATGACTCCCCCCTACGAGCAGTACTTC,CASMTPPYEQYF
TRBD2,-,TRBV14,TRBJ2-5,TGTGCCAGCAGCCGGACTAGCGGGGGGGCGGAGACCCAGTACTTC,CASSRTSGGAETQYF
TRBD1,-,TRBV2,TRBJ1-5,TGTGCCAGCAGTGAAGAGAAGGGGGCTGATCCCCAGCATTTT,CASSEEKGADPQHF
-,-,TRBV6-5,TRBJ2-5,TGTGCCAGCAGTCCAGCCGGGAGAAAAGAGACCCAGTACTTC,CASSPAGRKETQYF
-,-,TRBV28,TRBJ1-5,TGTGCCAGCAGTTTTTCCGCCGGGGTTCAGCCCCAGCATTTT,CASSFSAGVQPQHF
-,-,TRBV4-3,TRBJ2-7,TGCGCCAGCAGCCAAGAAATTCTTAGATTGCACACACGTCTAGCCTACGAGCAGTACTTC,CASSQEILRLHTRLAYEQYF
-,-,TRBV19,TRBJ1-1,TGTGCCAGTAGTGGGCAATTGAACACTGAAGCTTTCTTT,CASSGQLNTEAFF
TRBD1,-,TRBV6-5,TRBJ1-3,TGTGCCAGCAGTCCGGGACAGCGCCGAAACACCATATATTTT,CASSPGQRRNTIYF
-,-,TRBV19,TRBJ1-1,TGTGCCAGTAGTATTAGGAGGGTCGATGAAGCTTTCTTT,CASSIRRVDEAFF
TRBD1,-,TRBV5-4,TRBJ1-2,TGTGCCAGCAGCTTGACTCAGGGGGCAGTTTATGGCTACACCTTC,CASSLTQGAVYGYTF
-,-,TRBV10-3,TRBJ1-1,TGTGCCATCAGTGCTGAAGGGAGCACTGAAGCTTTCTTT,CAISAEGSTEAFF
TRBD1,once,TRBV7-9,TRBJ2-7,TGTGCCAGCAGCCCACGGGACAGGGGTTCGCCCTACGAGCAGTACTTC,CASSPRDRGSPYEQYF
-,-,TRBV12-3/TRBV12-4,TRBJ1-4,TGTGCCAGCAGGCAGGGAAGTAATGAAAAACTGTTTTTT,CASRQGSNEKLFF
-,few,TRBV30,TRBJ1-3,TGTGCCTGGAGTAACGGGGACACCATATATTTT,CAWSNGDTIYF
TRBD1,-,TRBV10-1,TRBJ1-1,TGCGCCAGCGCCCGGACAGGACACACTGAAGCTTTCTTT,CASARTGHTEAFF
TRBD2,few,TRBV29-1,TRBJ2-2,TGCAGCGTTGGGACTAGCGGGAAGGGTACCGGGGAGCTGTTTTTT,CSVGTSGKGTGELFF
TRBD2,-,TRBV6-1,TRBJ2-5,TGTGCCAGCAGTGAGGGACTAGCCGTGGAGACCCAGTACTTC,CASSEGLAVETQYF
-,-,TRBV7-2,TRBJ2-3,TGTGCCAGCAGCTCTATTATGGCGGGGGCCTACGAGGGGCAGTATTTT,CASSSIMAGAYEGQYF
TRBD2,-,TRBV3-1/TRBV3-2,TRBJ2-5,TGTGCCAGCAGCCAAGGAGTGGCGGGGGAGGAGACCCAGTACTTC,CASSQGVAGEETQYF
TRBD2,few,TRBV29-1,TRBJ2-1,TGCAGCGTTGACGTCGGGGGGAGCGGGAGTTGGTTCTTC,CSVDVGGSGSWFF
-,-,TRBV7-3,TRBJ2-3,TGTGCCAGCAGCTCCCTAGGGGCAGATACGCAGTATTTT,CASSSLGADTQYF
-,-,TRBV7-8,TRBJ1-6,TGTGCCAGCAGCCGACTTGGAGGGGCGAAGTCACCCCTCCACTTT,CASSRLGGAKSPLHF
-,-,TRBV6-1,TRBJ1-5,TGTGCCAGCAGTGAACAGGGCAATCAGCCCCAGCATTTT,CASSEQGNQPQHF
TRBD2,-,TRBV19,TRBJ2-2,TGTGCCAGTAGTATAGATGGAGTAGCGGGAGGTTTACGGGAGCTGTTTTTT,CASSIDGVAGGLRELFF
TRBD2,-,TRBV5-5,TRBJ2-2,TGTGCCAGCAGCTTTCGGCTAGCGGACACCGGGGAGCTGTTTTTT,CASSFRLADTGELFF
TRBD2,-,TRBV7-9,TRBJ2-1,TGTGCCAGCAGCTTAAGTAGCGGGCTAGCGAGGAACAATGAGCAGTTCTTC,CASSLSSGLARNNEQFF
TRBD1,-,TRBV10-3,TRBJ1-5,TGTGCCATCAGCCCGGGACAGGCTAATCAGCCCCAGCATTTT,CAISPGQANQPQHF
-,-,TRBV19,TRBJ2-7,TGTGCCAGTAGCCAAACACGGGACTCCTACGAGCAGTACTTC,CASSQTRDSYEQYF
-,-,TRBV11-3,TRBJ2-7,TGTGCCAGCAGCTTAGATCCCCGGGGAGAGCAGTACTTC,CASSLDPRGEQYF
TRBD1,-,TRBV5-4,TRBJ2-5,TGTGCCAGCAGCCAGGACAGGGCAGAGACCCAGTACTTC,CASSQDRAETQYF
TRBD2,-,TRBV6-2/TRBV6-3,TRBJ2-7,TGTGCCAGCAGTTACCACAGGGTGACTAGCGGGTTCTCCTACGAGCAGTACTTC,CASSYHRVTSGFSYEQYF
TRBD2,-,TRBV4-3,TRBJ2-1,TGCGCCAGCAGCCAAGATCGGGGTTATAGCGGGATCTTTAACAATGAGCAGTTCTTC,CASSQDRGYSGIFNNEQFF
TRBD1,-,TRBV29-1,TRBJ1-6,TGCAGCATACGACAGGGAGGCAATTCACCCCTCCACTTT,CSIRQGGNSPLHF
-,-,TRBV28,TRBJ2-7,TGTGCCACGGAGGTTCCTAGTGACGAGCAGTACTTC,CATEVPSDEQYF
TRBD1,-,TRBV7-2,TRBJ1-3,TGTGCCAGCAGCTTAGGGGCAGGGGGCTTTGGAAACACCATATATTTT,CASSLGAGGFGNTIYF
-,-,TRBV15,TRBJ1-4,TGTGCCACCAGTGTCAACTTAGAGGTTGGAGAACTGTTTTTT,CATSVNLEVGELFF
TRBD2,once,TRBV7-3,TRBJ2-1,TGTGCCAGCAGCTTAAACGGGGGGTCCTACAATGAGCAGTTCTTC,CASSLNGGSYNEQFF
TRBD1,-,TRBV15,TRBJ1-2,TGTGCCACCAGCAGAGGACAGGGCAATGGCTACACCTTC,CATSRGQGNGYTF
-,-,TRBV5-1,TRBJ1-1,TGCGCCAGCAGCTTAGACAGATCGAACACTGAAGCTTTCTTT,CASSLDRSNTEAFF